The T cell receptor (beta chain) under discussion was sequenced for a study of CD4 T cells in relation to SARS-CoV-2 and coronaviruses. Before the COVID-19 pandemic, during about 2011-2019, CD4+ T cells were taken from unexposed donors. Isolation of CD4+ T cells took place after about 9 days in culture. Unexposed-donor CD4+ T cells were probed with SARS-CoV-2 S/N and four cold-coronavirus spikes, cells permitting. Study observations and caveats: Crossreactive clones expanded significantly less to SARS-CoV-2 than monoreactive clones. No donor gave both pre-pandemic and post-infection samples.

The data were produced by immunoSEQ multiplex PCR, yet TCRdb's version contains in-frame clones alone and is incomplete. The sample records tens of thousands of clones, about 82% being singletons. For this clone: The antigen remains undetermined.

The CDR3 loop spans 16 amino acids. Germline V gives CDR1 LGHNA, CDR2 YSLEER. V shed 0 bases and J shed 3 bases, with 14 bases lying between them. This clonotype was sampled from a human donor in good health. Input material: CD4+ T cells from PBMCs, cultured in vitro. This sequence joins TRBV4-3 and TRBJ1-1; D may be TRBD1 (5 bases). The CDR3 nucleotides read TGCGCCAGCAGCCAAGATCCGCAGGGAAGGTACACTGAAGCTTTCTTT. Amino acid sequence: CASSQDPQGRYTEAFF.